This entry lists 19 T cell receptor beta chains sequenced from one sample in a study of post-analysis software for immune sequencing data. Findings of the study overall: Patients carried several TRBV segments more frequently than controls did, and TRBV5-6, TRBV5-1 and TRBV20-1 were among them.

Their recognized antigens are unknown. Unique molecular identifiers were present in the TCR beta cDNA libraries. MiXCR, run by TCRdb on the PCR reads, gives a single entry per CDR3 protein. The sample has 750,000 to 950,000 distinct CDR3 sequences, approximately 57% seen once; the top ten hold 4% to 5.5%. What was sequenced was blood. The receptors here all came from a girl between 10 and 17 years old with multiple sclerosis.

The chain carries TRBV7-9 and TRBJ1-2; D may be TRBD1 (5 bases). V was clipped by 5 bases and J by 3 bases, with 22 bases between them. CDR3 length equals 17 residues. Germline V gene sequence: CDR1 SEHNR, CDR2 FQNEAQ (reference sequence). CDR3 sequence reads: CASSQSGAGLLHYGYTF. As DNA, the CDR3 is TGTGCCAGCAGCCAATCTGGGGCCGGTCTCTTGCACTATGGCTACACCTTC. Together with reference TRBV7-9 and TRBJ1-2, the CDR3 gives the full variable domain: DTGVSQNPRHKITKRGQNVTFRCDPISEHNRLYWYRQTLGQGPEFLTYFQNEAQLEKSRLLSDRFSAERPKGSFSTLEIQRTEQGDSAMYLCASSQSGAGLLHYGYTFGSGTRLTVV.

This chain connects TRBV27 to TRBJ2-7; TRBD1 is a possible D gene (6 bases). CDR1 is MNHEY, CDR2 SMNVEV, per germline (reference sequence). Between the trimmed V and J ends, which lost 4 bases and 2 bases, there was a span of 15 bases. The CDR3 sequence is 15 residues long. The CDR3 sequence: CASSSLQGLAYEQYF. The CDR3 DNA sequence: TGTGCCAGCAGTTCACTACAGGGTTTGGCCTACGAGCAGTACTTC.

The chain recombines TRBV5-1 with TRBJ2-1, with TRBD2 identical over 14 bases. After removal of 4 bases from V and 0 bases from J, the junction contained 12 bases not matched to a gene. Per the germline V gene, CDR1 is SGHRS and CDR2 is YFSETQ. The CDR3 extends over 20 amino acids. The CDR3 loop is CASSPSPGTSGGSSYNEQFF. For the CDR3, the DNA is TGCGCCAGCAGCCCTTCTCCTGGGACTAGCGGGGGTAGCTCCTACAATGAGCAGTTCTTC.

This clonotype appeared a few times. The CDR3 sequence: CSARVTAPSYGYTF. The DNA for the CDR3 is TGCAGTGCTAGAGTAACAGCTCCTAGCTATGGCTACACCTTC. This chain joins TRBV20-1 and TRBJ1-2; D unclear. The CDR3 is 14 amino acids. Trimming removed 1 base at V and 4 bases at J, with 13 bases between. CDR1 is DFQATT and CDR2 is SNEGSKA in the germline V gene (reference sequence).

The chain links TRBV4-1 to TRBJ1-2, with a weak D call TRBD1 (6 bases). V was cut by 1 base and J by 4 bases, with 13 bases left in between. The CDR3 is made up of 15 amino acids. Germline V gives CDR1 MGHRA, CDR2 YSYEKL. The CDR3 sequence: CASSQVEGVTYGYTF. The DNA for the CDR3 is TGCGCCAGCAGCCAAGTTGAGGGGGTCACCTATGGCTACACCTTC.

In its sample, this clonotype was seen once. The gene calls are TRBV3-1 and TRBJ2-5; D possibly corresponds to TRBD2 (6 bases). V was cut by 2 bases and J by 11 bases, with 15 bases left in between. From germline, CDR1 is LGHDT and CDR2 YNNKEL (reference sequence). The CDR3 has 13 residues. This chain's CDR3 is CASSQKWGGGQYF. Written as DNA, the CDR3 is TGTGCCAGCAGCCAAAAATGGGGAGGTGGGCAGTACTTC.

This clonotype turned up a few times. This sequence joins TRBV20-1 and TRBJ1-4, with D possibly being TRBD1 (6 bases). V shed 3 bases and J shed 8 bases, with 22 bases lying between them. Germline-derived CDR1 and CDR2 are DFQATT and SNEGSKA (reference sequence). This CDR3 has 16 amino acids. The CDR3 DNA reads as TGCAGTGCTAGTCTCCGCCGGACAGCTGTGAACGAAAAACTGTTTTTT. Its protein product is CSASLRRTAVNEKLFF.

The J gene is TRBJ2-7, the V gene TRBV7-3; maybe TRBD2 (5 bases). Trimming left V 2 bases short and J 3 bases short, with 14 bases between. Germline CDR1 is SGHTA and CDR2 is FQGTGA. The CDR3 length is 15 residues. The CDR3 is CASSLSGMGNYEQYF. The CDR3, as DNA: TGTGCCAGCAGCTTATCCGGGATGGGAAACTACGAGCAGTACTTC.

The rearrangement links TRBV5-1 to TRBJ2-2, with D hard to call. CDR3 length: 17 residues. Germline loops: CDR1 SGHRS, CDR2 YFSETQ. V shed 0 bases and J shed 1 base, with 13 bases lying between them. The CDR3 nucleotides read TGCGCCAGCAGCTTGGATCTGCGACATCTGAACACCGGGGAGCTGTTTTTT. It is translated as CASSLDLRHLNTGELFF.

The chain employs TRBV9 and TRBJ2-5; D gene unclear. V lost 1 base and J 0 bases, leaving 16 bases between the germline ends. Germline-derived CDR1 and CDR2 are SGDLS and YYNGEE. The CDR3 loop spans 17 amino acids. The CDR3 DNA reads TGTGCCAGCAGCGTACTAAACGAGAGGAGATACCAAGAGACCCAGTACTTC. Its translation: CASSVLNERRYQETQYF.

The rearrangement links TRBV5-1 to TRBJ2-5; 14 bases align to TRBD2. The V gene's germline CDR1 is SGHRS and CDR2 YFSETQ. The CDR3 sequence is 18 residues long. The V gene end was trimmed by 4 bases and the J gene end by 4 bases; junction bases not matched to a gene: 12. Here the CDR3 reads CASSPGTSGSPLRETQYF. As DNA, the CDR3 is TGCGCCAGCAGCCCCGGGACTAGCGGGAGCCCCCTACGAGAGACCCAGTACTTC. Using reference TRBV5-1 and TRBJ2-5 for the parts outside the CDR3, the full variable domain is KAGVTQTPRYLIKTRGQQVTLSCSPISGHRSVSWYQQTPGQGLQFLFEYFSETQRNKGNFPGRFSGRQFSNSRSEMNVSTLELGDSALYLCASSPGTSGSPLRETQYFGPGTRLLVL.

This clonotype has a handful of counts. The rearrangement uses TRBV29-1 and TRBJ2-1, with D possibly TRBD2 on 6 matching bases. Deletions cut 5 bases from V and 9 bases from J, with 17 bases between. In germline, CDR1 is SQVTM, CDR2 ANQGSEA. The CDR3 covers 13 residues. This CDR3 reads CSVRWEVLGEQFF. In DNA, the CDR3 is TGCAGCGTTCGGTGGGAGGTACTCGGTGAGCAGTTCTTC.

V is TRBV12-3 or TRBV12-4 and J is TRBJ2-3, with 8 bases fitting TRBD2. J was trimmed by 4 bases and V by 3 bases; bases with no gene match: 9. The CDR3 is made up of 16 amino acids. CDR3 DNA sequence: TGTGCCAGCAGTTTTAGTGTGCGGGGGGCGGCAGATACGCAGTATTTT. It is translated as CASSFSVRGAADTQYF.

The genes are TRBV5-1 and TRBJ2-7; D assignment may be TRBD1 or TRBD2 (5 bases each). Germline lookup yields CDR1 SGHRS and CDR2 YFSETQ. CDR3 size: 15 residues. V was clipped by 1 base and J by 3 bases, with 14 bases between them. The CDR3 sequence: CASSLLSGSNYEQYF. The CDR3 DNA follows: TGCGCCAGCAGCTTGTTGTCAGGGAGTAACTACGAGCAGTACTTC.

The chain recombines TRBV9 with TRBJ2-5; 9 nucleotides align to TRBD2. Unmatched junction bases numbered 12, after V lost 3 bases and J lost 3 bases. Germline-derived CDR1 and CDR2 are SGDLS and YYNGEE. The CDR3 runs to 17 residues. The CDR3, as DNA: TGTGCCAGCAGCGCCGGTATGACTAGCGGAGGAGAAGAGACCCAGTACTTC. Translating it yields CASSAGMTSGGEETQYF.

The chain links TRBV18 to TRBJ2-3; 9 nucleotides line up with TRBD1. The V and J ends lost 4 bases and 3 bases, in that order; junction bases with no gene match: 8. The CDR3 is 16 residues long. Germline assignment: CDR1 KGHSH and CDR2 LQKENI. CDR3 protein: CASSRGGTGWTDTQYF. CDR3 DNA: TGTGCCAGCTCACGTGGAGGGACAGGGTGGACAGATACGCAGTATTTT. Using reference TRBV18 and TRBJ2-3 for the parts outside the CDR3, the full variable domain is NAGVMQNPRHLVRRRGQEARLRCSPMKGHSHVYWYRQLPEEGLKFMVYLQKENIIDESGMPKERFSAEFPKEGPSILRIQQVVRGDSAAYFCASSRGGTGWTDTQYFGPGTRLTVL.

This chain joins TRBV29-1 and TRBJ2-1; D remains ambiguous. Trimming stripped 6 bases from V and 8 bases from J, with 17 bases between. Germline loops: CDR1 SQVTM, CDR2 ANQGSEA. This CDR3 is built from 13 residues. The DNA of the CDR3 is TGCAGCGTCCCCGGGCCTCGTGAGGATGAGCAGTTCTTC. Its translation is CSVPGPREDEQFF.

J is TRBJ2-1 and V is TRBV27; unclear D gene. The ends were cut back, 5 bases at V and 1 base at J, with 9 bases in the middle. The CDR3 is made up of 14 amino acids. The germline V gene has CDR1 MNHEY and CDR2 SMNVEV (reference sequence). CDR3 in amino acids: CASSPTVSYNEQFF. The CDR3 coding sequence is TGTGCCAGCAGTCCCACGGTTTCCTACAATGAGCAGTTCTTC.

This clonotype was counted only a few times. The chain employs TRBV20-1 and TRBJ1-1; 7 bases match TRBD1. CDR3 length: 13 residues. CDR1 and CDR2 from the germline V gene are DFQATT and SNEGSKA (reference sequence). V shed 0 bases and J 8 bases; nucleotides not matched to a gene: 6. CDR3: CSARDLTGLEAFF. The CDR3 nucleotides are TGCAGTGCTAGAGATTTGACAGGGTTGGAAGCTTTCTTT.